This record concerns one TCR beta chain sequence. Source study methods: For nucleated cells, counts were estimated from reference gene primer amplification. Measured with immunoSEQ multiplex PCR; TCRdb has only the in-frame clones, and not every one. V and J calls and clone size follow that table, whereas D and trimming were derived from the DNA. The sample lists roughly 99,000 clones, roughly nine tenths occurring once. CDR3 length equals 13 residues. Germline assignment: CDR1 GTSNPN and CDR2 SVGIG (reference sequence). Trimming took off 8 bases at V and 3 bases at J, with 15 bases between the two ends. This sample was taken from a study of blood T cell repertoires in COVID-19. Study-wide background: COVID-19 samples collected from the United States, Italy and Spain covered acute and convalescent phases. T cells, B-cell-depleted T cells, or PBMCs provided the cDNA or gDNA that served as material.

Sequencing was carried out using peripheral blood. This chain joins TRBV30 and TRBJ2-3; tentative D call: TRBD2 (5 bases). The TCR originated in a man in his forties with active or convalescent COVID-19. CDR3 sequence reads: CASRATGTDTQYF. The CDR3 DNA reads TGTGCCAGCCGCGCAACGGGAACAGATACGCAGTATTTT.